These 3 T cell receptor beta chains share one sample of origin, sequenced in a study of T cell repertoires in cytomegalovirus infection. In TCRdb, the reads were re-called with MiXCR into one record per CDR3 protein. The table includes about half a million distinct CDR3 sequences, about 42% detected once. These TCRs' antigens remain unknown. The source material was cultured PBMCs, sampled from culture after CMV antigen stimulation. The receptors shown here come from a human donor in good health (CMV status not recorded). Some clones in this sample may be carry-over from other donors' samples.

The chain uses TRBV10-3 and TRBJ2-2; 7 nucleotides align to TRBD2. There are 15 residues in the CDR3. The V gene end was trimmed by 4 bases and the J gene end by 0 bases; junction bases not matched to a gene: 2. Germline values: CDR1 ENHRY, CDR2 SYGVKD. CDR3 DNA sequence: TGTGCCATCAGTGGGGAGGGACCGAACACCGGGGAGCTGTTTTTT. Translating gives CAISGEGPNTGELFF.

This clonotype was seen many times. The chain couples TRBV7-2 to TRBJ2-6, with D maybe TRBD2 (5 bases). Per germline, CDR1 SGHTA and CDR2 FQGNSA. The CDR3 length is 16 residues. With 1 base removed from V and 2 bases from J, the gap between germline ends came to 9 bases. The CDR3 DNA follows: TGTGCCAGCAGCTTAGGCGGGTACACTGGGGCCAACGTCCTGACTTTC. Translated, it gives CASSLGGYTGANVLTF.

This chain uses TRBV6-6 with TRBJ2-7, with 11 bases matching TRBD2. CDR3 length: 21 residues. V lost 0 bases to trimming and J lost 0 bases; unmatched junction nucleotides: 16. Germline V gene sequence: CDR1 MNHNY, CDR2 SVGAGI (reference sequence). The CDR3 nucleotides are TGTGCCAGCAGTTACTCCATTGCTGTATTAACTAGCGGGAGACACTCCTACGAGCAGTACTTC. Its protein product is CASSYSIAVLTSGRHSYEQYF.